The TCR beta chain described here comes from a study of shared clonotypes between healthy human individuals. Repertoires were generated with immunoSEQ multiplex PCR, while TCRdb's copy carries only in-frame clones and drops some. The sample consists of 600,000 to 700,000 clones, 55% to 85% of them appearing once. This clone was observed a single time. Germline-derived CDR1 and CDR2 are SGHVS and FQNEAQ. V dropped 7 bases and J dropped 7 bases, with 14 bases sitting between them. This CDR3 has 13 residues. This rearrangement joins TRBV7-8 to TRBJ2-4; D possibly corresponds to TRBD2 (6 bases). This TCR came from a woman between 25 and 40 years old in good health. Sequenced: memory CD4+ T cells sorted from blood. Noted subset: CD45RA-negative fraction. The CDR3 sequence: CASTSLGGNIQYF. The DNA for the CDR3 is TGTGCCAGCACCTCGTTGGGGGGTAACATTCAGTACTTC.